This T cell receptor beta chain was sequenced in a study of T cells in narcolepsy. Background on the study: Patients with NT1 or NT2 and healthy control donors were enrolled. Whole-study results and caveats: Autoreactive HCRT-specific and TRIB2-specific clonotypes were marked in same-patient CSF-versus-blood CD4+ comparisons.

Generated by immunoSEQ multiplex PCR, the TCRdb table keeps only in-frame clones and is missing some. Of 25,000 to 35,000 clones listed, under 85% were seen once; the top ten hold over 0.6%. The V end lost 2 bases, the J end lost 0 bases, and 5 bases lay between the germline ends. This CDR3 is 15 amino acids long. CDR1 MNHEY and CDR2 SVGAGI come from the germline V gene. Note on this clone: The antigen remains undetermined.

The source is a human donor in good health. The sequenced material came from memory (CD45RA-) CD4+ T cells from blood. The chain uses TRBV6-5 and TRBJ2-6; D remains ambiguous. CDR3 protein: CASSYDVSGANVLTF. DNA for the CDR3: TGTGCCAGCAGTTACGACGTCTCTGGGGCCAACGTCCTGACTTTC.